The source of this T cell receptor beta chain is a study of PD-1 blockade in mismatch repair-deficient tumors. Study-wide context: Patients had around 11 mismatch repair-deficient cancer types, all previously treated and progressing.

In this sample, this clone turned up once. The germline gives CDR1 SGHRS, CDR2 YFSETQ. V lost 0 bases to trimming and J lost 3 bases, with 9 bases between them. The CDR3 contains 15 residues. Clones were sequenced by immunoSEQ multiplex PCR, and TCRdb holds only the in-frame ones, with some missing. The sample contains 30,000 to 40,000 clones, around 80% of which appear only once. Mismatch repair deficiency was confirmed in all patients, by PCR or immunohistochemistry. TCRs were sequenced from a few patients responding to pembrolizumab. The source was PBMCs, collected around 6 weeks after starting pembrolizumab. The chain combines TRBV5-1 with TRBJ2-2; unclear D gene. This TCR was recovered from an adult with mismatch repair-deficient cancer. The CDR3 loop is CASSLAQQDTGELFF. In DNA, the CDR3 is TGCGCCAGCAGCTTGGCACAGCAAGACACCGGGGAGCTGTTTTTT.